This TCR beta chain was documented in a study of T cell responses to AZD1222 COVID-19 vaccine (dated by TCRdb to 2020 to 2023). Regarding the complete study: TCR sequencing was performed for roughly 240 trial participants, of whom around 200 were given two doses of AZD1222 and some 26 were given two doses of MenACWY control vaccine. Trial participants were enrolled by age into subgroups of 18-55, 56-69 and 70-plus years, and around 150, 28 and 57 TCR-sequenced participants, respectively, were included in these subgroups.

The CDR3 regions of human TCRbeta chains were analyzed by immunosequencing. The paper's data handling went like this. Repertoire TCRs were matched against a reference library of SARS-CoV-2-specific TCRs generated with the MIRA antigen-specificity platform. Breadth was defined as the fraction of unique TCRs that were SARS-CoV-2-associated, and depth was defined as the fraction of total T cells that were SARS-CoV-2-associated. Each spike-specific TCR was assigned to its reactive spike region and to a CD4 or CD8 class using the MIRA data. Log10-transformed breadth and depth values were compared by one-way ANOVA with Sidak's multiple comparisons tests. The table was pulled from immuneACCESS by TCRdb, which kept in-frame rearrangements only. Such tables lose some clones; where checked, under half of the loss comes from unresolved V genes, and the rest has no known cause. V, J and clone size reflect that table, while D and trimming were determined from the DNA. Counted in this sample were 150,000 to 200,000 clones; 85% to 90% of them appeared once. The top ten clonotypes cover 25% to 30% of the sample.

General study outcomes and caveats: Because no samples from the day 14 peak response were available, repertoires could be characterized only after the peak T cell response. In the small 56-69-year group, the increase in depth fell short of significance, most likely because of low power. Participants were mostly white British and included more females than males, and it was suggested by the authors that clonal diversity may have been underestimated. The vaccine-associated CD4 TCRs covered the entire spike protein, and the dominant responses fell in regions 160-218 and 743-854. Conclusions about previously exposed vaccinees are limited, since just five to seven AZD1222 recipients were seropositive for SARS-CoV-2 at baseline. Spike-specific TCR breadth and depth rose significantly after two AZD1222 doses compared with day 0 and with MenACWY recipients. Reportedly, close to half of the unique spike-specific TCRs recognized epitopes lying outside the regions that are mutated in the B.1.351 and B.1.1.7 variants.

Sample time point, as interpreted from the label and publication: about 28 days (+/-7) after the second vaccine dose. AZD1222 recipients whose second dose came at about 4 weeks and those whose second dose came at about 12 weeks were combined into one group, since spike-specific TCR depth and breadth did not differ between the two schedules. Vaccinee samples were obtained from the UK trials COV001 and COV002, which included a single-blind randomized controlled phase 2/3 trial of AZD1222 (ChAdOx1 nCoV-19) in healthy adults. For TCRbeta chain sequencing, PBMC samples were collected from trial participants at day 0 and at day 28 after the second dose. Taken from the germline V gene, the CDR1 and CDR2 loops are SGHTA and FQGTGA. The germline ends are 5 bases apart after V is trimmed by 1 base and J by 0 bases. The CDR3 spans 14 residues, from the cysteine through the phenylalanine. Only the CDR3 DNA is retained, 42 bases long and in frame from the first base.

This clone was detected once. Its antigen target is currently unknown. The record has no base qualities; no much larger clone is one base away. Material: peripheral blood, obtained 28 days after the second AZD1222 dose. Here the chain combines TRBV7-3 and TRBJ2-3; the D gene remains uncertain. The receptor was derived from an adult who received the AZD1222 COVID-19 vaccine. The DNA reads TGTGCCAGCAGCTTAATACCAAGCACAGATACGCAGTATTTT. Translated, it gives CASSLIPSTDTQYF.